The entry below describes one T cell receptor (beta chain). In the study's own analysis: Estimates of nucleated cell counts were drawn from the amplification of reference gene primers. Measured with immunoSEQ multiplex PCR; TCRdb has only the in-frame clones, and not every one. V and J calls and clone size are copied from that table; D and trimming were computed from the DNA. The sample shows about 95,000 clones, around nine tenths of them seen only once. These data are taken from a study of blood T cell repertoires in COVID-19. On the study more broadly: T cells, B-cell-depleted T cells, or PBMCs provided the cDNA or gDNA that served as material.

The sequence came from a woman between 45 and 60 years old in a cohort sampled during active COVID-19. The sequencing input was peripheral blood.

CDR3 bases: TGCGCCAGCAGCCAAGAACGCCCTAGCGGAAGCACAGATACGCAGTATTTT. It yields the protein CASSQERPSGSTDTQYF. V and J are TRBV4-1 and TRBJ2-3; 7 bases fit TRBD2. V shed 0 bases and J 0 bases; nucleotides not matched to a gene: 6. CDR1 is MGHRA, CDR2 YSYEKL, per germline. The CDR3 has 17 residues.